These 15 T cell receptor beta chains came from one sample sequenced in a study of blood T cell repertoires in COVID-19. Only in-frame clones appear in the TCRdb table, and some are missing; sequencing was by immunoSEQ multiplex PCR. The profile shows about 210,000 clones, roughly 85% of them singletons. Sequenced input: peripheral blood. These receptors were taken from a woman in her seventies with COVID-19, enrolled during active disease.

The chain recombines TRBV19 with TRBJ1-5; D gene ambiguous. Germline loops: CDR1 LNHDA, CDR2 SQIVND (reference sequence). The CDR3 has 16 amino acids. V was trimmed by 3 bases and J by 4 bases, leaving 16 bases between them. The CDR3 protein is CASSISSGIGNQPQHF. The DNA of the CDR3 is TGTGCCAGTAGTATCTCCAGCGGCATTGGTAATCAGCCCCAGCATTTT.

The chain recombines TRBV9 with TRBJ2-1; 9 nucleotides agree with TRBD2. V lost 2 bases and J lost 4; bases outside the gene matches: 4. From germline, CDR1 is SGDLS and CDR2 YYNGEE. CDR3 size: 15 residues. CDR3 protein: CASSVAGGQYNEQFF. CDR3 in DNA: TGTGCCAGCAGCGTCGCGGGAGGGCAGTACAATGAGCAGTTCTTC.

This clone was observed once. The chain is built from TRBV7-2 and TRBJ1-3; D is undetermined. With 5 bases removed from V and 0 bases from J, the gap between germline ends came to 11 bases. The CDR3 totals 15 residues. Germline V CDR1 and CDR2: SGHTA, FQGNSA. This CDR3 is CASSLPKLSGNTIYF. The CDR3, as DNA: TGTGCCAGCAGCCTCCCAAAGCTCTCTGGAAACACCATATATTTT.

As regards this clone: Relative to the germline gene, one junction end is altered; a read error may explain this. The rearrangement links TRBV19 to TRBJ1-5; 10 bases are shared with TRBD1. CDR1 is LNHDA and CDR2 is SQIVND in the germline V gene (reference sequence). The CDR3 totals 21 residues. CDR3 in DNA: TGTGCCAGTAGTGTAGACTCACAACAATCCGGGACAGGGGAGTGCAATCAGCCCCAGCATTTT. Its protein product is CASSVDSQQSGTGECNQPQHF. The complete variable domain, with remaining parts taken from reference TRBV19 and TRBJ1-5, reads DGGITQSPKYLFRKEGQNVTLSCEQNLNHDAMYWYRQDPGQGLRLIYYSQIVNDFQKGDIAEGYSVSREKKESFPLTVTSAQKNPTAFYLCASSVDSQQSGTGECNQPQHFGDGTRLSIL.

The V call is TRBV19, the J call TRBJ1-5; no definite D call. The germline CDR1 and CDR2 sequences are LNHDA and SQIVND (reference sequence). V was shortened by 0 bases and J by 6 bases, with 9 bases between the two germline ends. The CDR3 loop spans 14 amino acids. The CDR3 sequence: CASSIDVGSQPQHF. Here the CDR3 DNA reads TGTGCCAGTAGTATAGATGTTGGTAGTCAGCCCCAGCATTTT.

The chain joins TRBV7-2 to TRBJ1-1; D unclear. Germline CDR1 SGHTA, CDR2 FQGNSA. The CDR3 has 14 residues. The germline V and J ends were trimmed by 3 bases and 2 bases, with 10 bases remaining between them. The CDR3 sequence is CASSFQRGNTEAFF. The CDR3 nucleotides are TGTGCCAGCAGCTTCCAGAGAGGAAACACTGAAGCTTTCTTT.

The chain links TRBV18 to TRBJ2-5; D not certain. Trimming took off 1 base at V and 2 bases at J, with 8 bases between the two ends. Germline assignment: CDR1 KGHSH and CDR2 LQKENI. The CDR3 has 14 residues. CDR3 amino acids: CASSPLRTQETQYF. The CDR3 region has the DNA TGTGCCAGCTCACCACTCCGAACACAAGAGACCCAGTACTTC.

This clone was picked up one time. V usage is TRBV19 and J usage is TRBJ1-3; TRBD1 is a possible D gene (5 bases). Germline V gene data show CDR1 as LNHDA and CDR2 as SQIVND (reference sequence). This CDR3 spans 15 amino acids. The V gene lost 3 bases and the J gene lost 0 bases, with 9 bases spanning the gap. This CDR3 is CASSMGGISGNTIYF. The DNA of the CDR3 is TGTGCCAGTAGTATGGGGGGAATCTCTGGAAACACCATATATTTT.

The chain is built from TRBV5-1 and TRBJ2-2; TRBD2 matches 10 bases. With 4 bases clipped from V and 5 bases from J, the junction kept 5 bases outside the gene matches. This CDR3 contains 15 residues. Germline V gene sequence: CDR1 SGHRS, CDR2 YFSETQ. The CDR3 reads CASSVPSGRTGELFF. CDR3 sequence (DNA): TGCGCCAGCAGCGTCCCTAGCGGGAGAACCGGGGAGCTGTTTTTT.

This sequence joins TRBV11-3 and TRBJ1-3; the D gene is possibly TRBD1 (5 bases). This CDR3 is built from 15 residues. Trimming left V 1 base short and J 8 bases short, with 15 bases between. Per germline, CDR1 SGHNT and CDR2 YENEEA. CDR3 nucleotide sequence: TGTGCCAGCAGCTTAGGCCCTCTCGACAGCTACACCATATATTTT. Its translation: CASSLGPLDSYTIYF.

The sample holds a few counts of this clone. The V call is TRBV7-2, the J call TRBJ2-5; 9 nucleotides align to TRBD2. V trimming: 3 bases; J trimming: 1 base; junction bases outside the gene matches: 3. In germline, CDR1 is SGHTA, CDR2 FQGNSA. This CDR3 is built from 15 residues. The CDR3 is CASSFTSGPQETQYF. The CDR3 bases are TGTGCCAGCAGCTTTACTAGCGGGCCCCAAGAGACCCAGTACTTC.

The chain recombines TRBV11-2 with TRBJ2-1; D gene ambiguous. The V gene's germline CDR1 is SGHAT and CDR2 FQNNGV. There are 15 residues in the CDR3. Between the trimmed V and J ends, which lost 2 bases and 0 bases, there was a span of 8 bases. CDR3 DNA: TGTGCCAGCAGCTTAACGGGTTACTCCTACAATGAGCAGTTCTTC. Translation gives CASSLTGYSYNEQFF.

CDR3 DNA sequence: TGTGCCAGTAGTAAGACTCATCAGGGGTATAATCAGCCCCAGCATTTT. Encoded protein: CASSKTHQGYNQPQHF. The V and J genes are TRBV19 and TRBJ1-5; D perhaps matches TRBD1 (6 bases). The CDR3 spans 16 residues. V was pared by 4 bases and J by 4 bases, with 17 bases between. CDR1 LNHDA and CDR2 SQIVND come from the germline V gene (reference sequence).

The chain couples TRBV2 to TRBJ2-5; TRBD2 matches 11 bases. CDR3 length: 16 amino acids. Germline values: CDR1 SNHLY, CDR2 FYNNEI. The V segment lost 5 bases and the J segment 4 bases; nucleotides outside the gene matches: 9. In DNA form, the CDR3 reads TGTGCCAGCAGTATACGTAGCGGGGGGGCCGGAGAGACCCAGTACTTC. It translates to CASSIRSGGAGETQYF. Looking up the rest from reference TRBV2 and TRBJ2-5 gives the full variable domain: EPEVTQTPSHQVTQMGQEVILRCVPISNHLYFYWYRQILGQKVEFLVSFYNNEISEKSEIFDDQFSVERPDGSNFTLKIRSTKLEDSAMYFCASSIRSGGAGETQYFGPGTRLLVL.

The chain carries TRBV19 and TRBJ2-7; TRBD2 is a possible D gene (6 bases). This CDR3 contains 17 residues. The V end was cut by 3 bases, the J end by 5 bases, with 23 bases between. CDR1 and CDR2 (germline): LNHDA, SQIVND (reference sequence). The CDR3 DNA sequence: TGTGCCAGTAGTATTACTCTAGCGTCCTACCTGCCAAACGAGCAGTACTTC. Its translation: CASSITLASYLPNEQYF.